This T cell receptor beta chain was captured in a study of prognosis after radiotherapy for stage I lung cancer. Looking at the study overall: Patients were enrolled between 2018 and early 2019 (all with stage I non-small cell lung cancer). Tumors proved to be squamous cell carcinoma in 6 to 8 patients and represented adenocarcinoma in some 11. Study-wide results and caveats: Where distant metastases developed, patients had lower Shannon entropy after stereotactic body radiation therapy. Unique TCR clone counts were lower following stereotactic body radiation therapy (median roughly 10,000 versus 7,000).

Germline CDR1 is SQVTM and CDR2 is ANQGSEA. The CDR3 length is 13 residues. V shed 4 bases and J shed 0 bases, with 9 bases lying between them. Turning to this clonotype: The target antigen is unknown. A single base separates this from a much larger clone, so it may be a read error.

The TCR beta CDR3 region was amplified from genomic DNA, with two rounds of multiplex PCR being used for the amplification. Primers (each specific to one TRBV or TRBJ gene) were used in first-round PCR. TCRdb re-called the multiplex PCR reads through MiXCR, storing one row per CDR3 protein. The sample has about 31,000 distinct CDR3 sequences, around 30% seen once. The receptor's source is a donor older than 45 with non-small cell lung cancer. The sample was PBMCs, taken before or after stereotactic body radiation therapy (not recorded which). The chain recombines TRBV29-1 with TRBJ1-1; D uncertain. The CDR3 here is CSVGSTLNTEAFF. The CDR3 DNA follows: TGCAGCGTTGGTTCAACATTGAACACTGAAGCTTTCTTT.